Only a few counts were recorded for the clone carrying this T cell receptor (beta chain). Its antigen is unknown. V was clipped by 8 bases and J by 6 bases, with 11 bases between them. The length of the CDR3 is 12 residues. Per germline, CDR1 ENHRY and CDR2 SYGVKD. The authors ran a second PCR of roughly 7 to 11 cycles using a sample-barcoded 5' primer and a J-beta primer mix. Paired-end reads containing CDR3 totaled no fewer than 2.5 million for each sample. In TCRdb, the 5' RACE reads were re-called with MiXCR into one record per CDR3 protein. The sample yields 1.5 million to 2 million distinct CDR3 sequences, about 49% seen once. The record originates from a study of blood T cells in healthy people across ages. Study-wide findings and caveats: Estimates based on one million T cells were treated as lower bounds. TCR beta diversity per million T cells fell roughly linearly with age.

The chain links TRBV10-3 to TRBJ2-1; D remains ambiguous. The sequencing input was blood. The clonotype comes from a woman between 40 and 55 years old in good health. The CDR3 DNA is TGTGCCATCTTGTCGACCGGCAATGAGCAGTTCTTC. Its translation is CAILSTGNEQFF.